Detailed here is one TCR beta chain. Its antigen is unidentified. The data originate from a study of shared clonotypes between healthy human individuals. Study findings and constraints: Investigators expected sequencing depth to affect clonotype sharing among donors.

Genomic DNA of every subset was divided equally among multiple immunoSEQ plates. Each unsorted PBMC replicate got 300 ng genomic DNA, tens of thousands of genomes. The repertoire was sequenced with immunoSEQ multiplex PCR; TCRdb's copy has only in-frame clones and lacks some. The data show more than 400,000 clones, about 72% seen once. This receptor was identified in a woman aged 40 to 50 in good health. Some clones in this sample may be carry-over from other donors' samples. Sequenced material: PBMCs.

The CDR3 protein is CASSVLAGASSYNEQFF. DNA for the CDR3: TGTGCCAGTAGTGTACTAGCGGGGGCGAGCTCCTACAATGAGCAGTTCTTC. The chain has TRBV19 and TRBJ2-1; 11 bases line up with TRBD2. Per the germline V gene, CDR1 is LNHDA and CDR2 is SQIVND (reference sequence). V was clipped by 5 bases and J by 0 bases; unmatched bases: 6. CDR3 length equals 17 residues.